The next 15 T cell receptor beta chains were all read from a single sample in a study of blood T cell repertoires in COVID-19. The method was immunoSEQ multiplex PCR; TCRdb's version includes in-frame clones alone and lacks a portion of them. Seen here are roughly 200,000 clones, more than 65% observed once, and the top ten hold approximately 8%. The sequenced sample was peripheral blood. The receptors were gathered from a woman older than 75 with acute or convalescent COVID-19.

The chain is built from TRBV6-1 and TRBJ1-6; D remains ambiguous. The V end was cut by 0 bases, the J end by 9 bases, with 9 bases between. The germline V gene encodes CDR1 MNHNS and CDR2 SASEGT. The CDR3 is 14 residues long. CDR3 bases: TGTGCCAGCAGTGAAGCTACGAGGGTTTCACCCCTCCACTTT. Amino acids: CASSEATRVSPLHF.

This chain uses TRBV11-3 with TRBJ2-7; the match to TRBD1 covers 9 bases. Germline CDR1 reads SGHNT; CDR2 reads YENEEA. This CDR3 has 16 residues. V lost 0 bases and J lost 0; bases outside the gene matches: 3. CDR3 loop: CASSLEGTGPSYEQYF. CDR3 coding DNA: TGTGCCAGCAGCTTAGAAGGGACAGGGCCCTCCTACGAGCAGTACTTC.

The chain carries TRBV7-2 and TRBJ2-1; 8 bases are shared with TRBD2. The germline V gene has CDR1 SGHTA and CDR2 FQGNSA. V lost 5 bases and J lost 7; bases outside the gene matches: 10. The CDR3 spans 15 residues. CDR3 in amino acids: CASSPAGTSLNEQFF. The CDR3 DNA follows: TGTGCCAGCAGCCCCGCCGGGACTAGTCTGAATGAGCAGTTCTTC.

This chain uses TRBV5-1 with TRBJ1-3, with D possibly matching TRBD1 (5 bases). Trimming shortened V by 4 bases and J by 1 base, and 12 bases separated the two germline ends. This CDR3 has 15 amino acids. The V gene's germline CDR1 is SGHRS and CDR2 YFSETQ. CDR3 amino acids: CASSQGSESGNTIYF. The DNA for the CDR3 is TGCGCCAGCAGCCAGGGCTCGGAGTCTGGAAACACCATATATTTT.

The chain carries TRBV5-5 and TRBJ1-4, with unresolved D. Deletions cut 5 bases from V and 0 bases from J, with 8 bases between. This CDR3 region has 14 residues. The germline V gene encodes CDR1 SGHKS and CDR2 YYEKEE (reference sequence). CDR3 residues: CASRGGPTNEKLFF. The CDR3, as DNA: TGTGCCAGCAGAGGCGGCCCAACTAATGAAAAACTGTTTTTT.

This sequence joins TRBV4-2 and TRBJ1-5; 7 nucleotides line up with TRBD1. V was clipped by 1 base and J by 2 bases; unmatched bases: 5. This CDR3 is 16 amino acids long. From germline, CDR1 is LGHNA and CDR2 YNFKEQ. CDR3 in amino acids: CASSQVQGGGNQPQHF. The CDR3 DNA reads TGTGCCAGCAGCCAAGTACAAGGGGGCGGCAATCAGCCCCAGCATTTT.

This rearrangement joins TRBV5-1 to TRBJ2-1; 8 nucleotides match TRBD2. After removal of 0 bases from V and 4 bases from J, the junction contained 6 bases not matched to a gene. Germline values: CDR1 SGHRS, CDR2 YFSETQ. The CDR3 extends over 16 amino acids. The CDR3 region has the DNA TGCGCCAGCAGCTTGGCGGCGGGGGGCCCTTACAATGAGCAGTTCTTC. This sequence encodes CASSLAAGGPYNEQFF.

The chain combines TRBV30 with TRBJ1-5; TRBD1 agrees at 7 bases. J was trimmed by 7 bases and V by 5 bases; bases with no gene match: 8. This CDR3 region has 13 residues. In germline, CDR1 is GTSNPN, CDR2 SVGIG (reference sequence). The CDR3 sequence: CAWALQGYQPQHF. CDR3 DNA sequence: TGTGCCTGGGCCCTACAGGGGTACCAGCCCCAGCATTTT.

The DNA for the CDR3 is TGTGCCAGCAGCTTAGATCAGATTTCACCCCTCCACTTT. It encodes CASSLDQISPLHF. The V gene is TRBV11-3, the J gene TRBJ1-6; D unclear. This CDR3 region has 13 residues. Germline lookup yields CDR1 SGHNT and CDR2 YENEEA. Between the trimmed V and J ends, which lost 0 bases and 9 bases, there was a span of 6 bases.

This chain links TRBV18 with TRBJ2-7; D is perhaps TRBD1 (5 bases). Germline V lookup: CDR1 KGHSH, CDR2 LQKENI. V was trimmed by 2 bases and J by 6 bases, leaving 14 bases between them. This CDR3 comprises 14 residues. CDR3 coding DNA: TGTGCCAGCTCACCATCCAGCAGGGTTGGCGAGCAGTACTTC. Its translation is CASSPSSRVGEQYF.

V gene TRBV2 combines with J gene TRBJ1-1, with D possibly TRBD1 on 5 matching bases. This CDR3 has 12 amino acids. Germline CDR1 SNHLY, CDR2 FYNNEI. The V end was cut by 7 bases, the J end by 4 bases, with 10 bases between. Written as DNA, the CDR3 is TGTGCCAGCACCGCCGGGGGCACTGAAGCTTTCTTT. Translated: CASTAGGTEAFF.

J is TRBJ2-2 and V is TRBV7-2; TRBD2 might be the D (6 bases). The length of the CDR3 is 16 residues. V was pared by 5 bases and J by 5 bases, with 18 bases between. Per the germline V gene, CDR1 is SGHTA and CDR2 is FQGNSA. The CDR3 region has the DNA TGTGCCAGCAGCGTCAGACTAGTGGGTTGGACCGGGGAGCTGTTTTTT. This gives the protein CASSVRLVGWTGELFF.

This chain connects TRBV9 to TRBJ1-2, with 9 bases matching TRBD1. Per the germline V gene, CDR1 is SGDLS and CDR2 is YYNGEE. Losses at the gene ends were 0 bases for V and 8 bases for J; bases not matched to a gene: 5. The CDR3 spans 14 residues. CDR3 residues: CASSVAGQGIGYTF. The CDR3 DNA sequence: TGTGCCAGCAGCGTAGCGGGACAGGGAATCGGCTACACCTTC.

The CDR3 region is CASSRDYNNEQFF. The CDR3 DNA reads as TGTGCCAGCAGTCGGGACTACAACAATGAGCAGTTCTTC. J is TRBJ2-1 and V is TRBV2; TRBD2 aligns across 7 bases. The CDR3 runs 13 residues. The germline V gene has CDR1 SNHLY and CDR2 FYNNEI. The junction had 3 bases not matched to a gene; V was cut back by 5 bases and J by 5 bases.

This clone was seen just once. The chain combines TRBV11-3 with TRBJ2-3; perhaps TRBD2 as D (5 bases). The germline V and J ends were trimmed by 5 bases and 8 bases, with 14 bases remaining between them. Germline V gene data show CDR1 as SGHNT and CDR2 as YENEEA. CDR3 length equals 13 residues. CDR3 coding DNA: TGTGCCAGCAGCGCTAGCACAGAGGGTACGCAGTATTTT. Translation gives CASSASTEGTQYF. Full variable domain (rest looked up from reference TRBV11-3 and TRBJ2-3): EAGVVQSPRYKIIEKKQPVAFWCNPISGHNTLYWYLQNLGQGPELLIRYENEEAVDDSQLPKDRFSAERLKGVDSTLKIQPAELGDSAVYLCASSASTEGTQYFGPGTRLTVL.